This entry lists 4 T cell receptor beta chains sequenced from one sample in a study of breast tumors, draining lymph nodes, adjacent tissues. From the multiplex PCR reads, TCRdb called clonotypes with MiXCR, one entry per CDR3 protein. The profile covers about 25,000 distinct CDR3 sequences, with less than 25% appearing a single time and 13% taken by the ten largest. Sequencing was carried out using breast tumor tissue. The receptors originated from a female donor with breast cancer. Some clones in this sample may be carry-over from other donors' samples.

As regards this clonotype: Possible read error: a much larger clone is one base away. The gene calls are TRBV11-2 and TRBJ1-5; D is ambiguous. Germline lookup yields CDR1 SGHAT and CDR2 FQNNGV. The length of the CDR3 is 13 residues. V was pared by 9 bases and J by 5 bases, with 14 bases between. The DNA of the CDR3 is TGTGCCAGAAGTCCGGCCCCGGATCAGCCCCAGCATTTT. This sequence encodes CARSPAPDQPQHF.

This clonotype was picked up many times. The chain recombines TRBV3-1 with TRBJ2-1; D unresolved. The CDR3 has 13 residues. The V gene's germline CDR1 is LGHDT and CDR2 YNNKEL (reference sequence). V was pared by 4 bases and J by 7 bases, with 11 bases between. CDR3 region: CASSLSVGNEQFF. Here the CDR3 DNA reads TGTGCCAGCAGCCTATCTGTGGGGAATGAGCAGTTCTTC.

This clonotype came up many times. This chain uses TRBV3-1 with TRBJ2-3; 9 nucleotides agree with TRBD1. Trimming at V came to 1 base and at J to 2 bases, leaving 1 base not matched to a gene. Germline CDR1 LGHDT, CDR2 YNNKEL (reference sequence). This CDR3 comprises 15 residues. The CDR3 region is CASSQGDRDTDTQYF. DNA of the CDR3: TGTGCCAGCAGCCAAGGGGACAGGGACACAGATACGCAGTATTTT.

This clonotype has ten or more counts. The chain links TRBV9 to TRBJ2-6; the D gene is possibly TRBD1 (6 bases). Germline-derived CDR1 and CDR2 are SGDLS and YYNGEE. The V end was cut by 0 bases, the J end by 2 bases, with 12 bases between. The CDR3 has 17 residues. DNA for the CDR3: TGTGCCAGCAGCGTAGCGGTCAGGGGCGCTGGGGCCAACGTCCTGACTTTC. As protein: CASSVAVRGAGANVLTF.